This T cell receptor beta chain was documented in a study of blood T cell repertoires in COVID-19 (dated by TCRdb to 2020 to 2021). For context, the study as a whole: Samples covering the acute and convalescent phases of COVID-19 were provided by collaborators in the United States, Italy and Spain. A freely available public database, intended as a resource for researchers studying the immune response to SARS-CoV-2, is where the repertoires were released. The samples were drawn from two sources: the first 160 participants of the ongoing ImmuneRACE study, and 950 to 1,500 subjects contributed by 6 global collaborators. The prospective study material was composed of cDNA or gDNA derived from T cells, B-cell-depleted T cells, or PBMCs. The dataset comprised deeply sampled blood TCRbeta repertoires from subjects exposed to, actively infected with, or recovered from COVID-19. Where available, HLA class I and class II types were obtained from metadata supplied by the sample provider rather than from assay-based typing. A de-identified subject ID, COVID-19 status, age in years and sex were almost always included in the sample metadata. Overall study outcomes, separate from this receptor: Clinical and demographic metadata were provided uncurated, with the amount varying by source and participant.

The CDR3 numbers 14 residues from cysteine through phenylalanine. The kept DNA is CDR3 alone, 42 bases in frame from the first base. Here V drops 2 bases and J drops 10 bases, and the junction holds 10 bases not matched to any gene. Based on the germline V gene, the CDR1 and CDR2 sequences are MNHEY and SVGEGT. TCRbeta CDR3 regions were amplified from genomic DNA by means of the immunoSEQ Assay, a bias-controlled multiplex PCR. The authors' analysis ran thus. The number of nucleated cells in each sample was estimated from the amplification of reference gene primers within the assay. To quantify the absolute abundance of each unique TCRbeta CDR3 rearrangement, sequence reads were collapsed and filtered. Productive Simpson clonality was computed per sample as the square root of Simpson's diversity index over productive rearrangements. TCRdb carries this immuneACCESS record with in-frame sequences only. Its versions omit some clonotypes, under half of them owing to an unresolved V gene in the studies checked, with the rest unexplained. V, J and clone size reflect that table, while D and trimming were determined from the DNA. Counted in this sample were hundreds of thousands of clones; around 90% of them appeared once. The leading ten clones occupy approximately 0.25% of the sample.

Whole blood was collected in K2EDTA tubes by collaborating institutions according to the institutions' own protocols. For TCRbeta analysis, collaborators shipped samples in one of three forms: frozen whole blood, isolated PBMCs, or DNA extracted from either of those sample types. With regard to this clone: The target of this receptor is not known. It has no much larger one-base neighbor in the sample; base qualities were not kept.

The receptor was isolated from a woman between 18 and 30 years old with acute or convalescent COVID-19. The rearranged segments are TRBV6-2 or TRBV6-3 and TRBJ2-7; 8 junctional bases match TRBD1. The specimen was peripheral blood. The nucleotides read TGTGCCAGCAGTTACGGGGCGGGACAGGTGGGACAGTACTTC. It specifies CASSYGAGQVGQYF.